This entry is about one TCR beta chain. The antigen is undetermined. J gave up 3 bases and V 2 bases, and 6 bases lay outside the gene matches. The CDR3 contains 17 residues. Germline V gives CDR1 SGHRS, CDR2 YFSETQ. This sample was included in a study of cytomegalovirus exposure and HLA in healthy donors. Findings of the study overall: In vitro, three CMV-associated chains proved specific for CMV antigens. Rare TCR sequences predominated, though certain public TCRs were found in many donors. The study designated 164 TCR beta chains cytomegalovirus-associated.

Generated by immunoSEQ multiplex PCR, the TCRdb table keeps only in-frame clones and is missing some. Of fewer than 250,000 clones in the sample, approximately 87% were seen once. The TCR comes from a woman younger than 30 in good health and CMV-seronegative. V is TRBV5-1 and J is TRBJ2-2, with 11 bases fitting TRBD2. Sequences were obtained from PBMCs. For the CDR3, the DNA is TGCGCCAGCAGCTTCTTGACTAGCGGGACCTACACCGGGGAGCTGTTTTTT. Its protein is CASSFLTSGTYTGELFF.